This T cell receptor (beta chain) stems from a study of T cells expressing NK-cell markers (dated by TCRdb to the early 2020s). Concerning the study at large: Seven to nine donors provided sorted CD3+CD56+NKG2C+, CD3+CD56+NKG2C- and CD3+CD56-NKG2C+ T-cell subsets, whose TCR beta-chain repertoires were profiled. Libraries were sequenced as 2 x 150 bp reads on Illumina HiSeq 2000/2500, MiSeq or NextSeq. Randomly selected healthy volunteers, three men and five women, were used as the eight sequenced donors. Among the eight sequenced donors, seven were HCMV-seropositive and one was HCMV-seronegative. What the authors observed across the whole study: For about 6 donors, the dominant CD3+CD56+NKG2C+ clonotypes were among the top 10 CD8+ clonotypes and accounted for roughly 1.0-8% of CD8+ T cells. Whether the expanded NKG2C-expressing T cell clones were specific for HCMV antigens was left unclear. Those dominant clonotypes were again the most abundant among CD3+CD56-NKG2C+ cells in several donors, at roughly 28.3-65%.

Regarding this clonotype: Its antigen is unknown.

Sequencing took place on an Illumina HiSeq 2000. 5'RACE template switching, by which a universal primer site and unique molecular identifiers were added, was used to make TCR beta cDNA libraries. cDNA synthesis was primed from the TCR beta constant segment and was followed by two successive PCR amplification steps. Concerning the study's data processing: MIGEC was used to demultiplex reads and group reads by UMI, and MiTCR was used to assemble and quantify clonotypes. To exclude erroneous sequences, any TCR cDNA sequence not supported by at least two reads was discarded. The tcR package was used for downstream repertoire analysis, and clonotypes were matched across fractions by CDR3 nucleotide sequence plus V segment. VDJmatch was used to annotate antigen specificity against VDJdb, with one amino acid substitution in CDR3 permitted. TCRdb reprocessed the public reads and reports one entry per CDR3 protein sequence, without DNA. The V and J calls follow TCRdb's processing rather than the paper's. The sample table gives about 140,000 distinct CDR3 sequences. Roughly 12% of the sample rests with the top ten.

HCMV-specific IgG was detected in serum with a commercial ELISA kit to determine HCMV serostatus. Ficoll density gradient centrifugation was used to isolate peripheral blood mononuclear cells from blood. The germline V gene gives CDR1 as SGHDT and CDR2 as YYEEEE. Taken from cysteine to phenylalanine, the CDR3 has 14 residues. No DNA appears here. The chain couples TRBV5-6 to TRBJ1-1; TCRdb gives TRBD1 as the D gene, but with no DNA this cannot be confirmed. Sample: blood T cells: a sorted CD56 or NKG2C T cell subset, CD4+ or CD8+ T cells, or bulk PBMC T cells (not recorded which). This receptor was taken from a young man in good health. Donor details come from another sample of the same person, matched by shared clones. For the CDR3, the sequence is CASSPTRVLTEAFF.